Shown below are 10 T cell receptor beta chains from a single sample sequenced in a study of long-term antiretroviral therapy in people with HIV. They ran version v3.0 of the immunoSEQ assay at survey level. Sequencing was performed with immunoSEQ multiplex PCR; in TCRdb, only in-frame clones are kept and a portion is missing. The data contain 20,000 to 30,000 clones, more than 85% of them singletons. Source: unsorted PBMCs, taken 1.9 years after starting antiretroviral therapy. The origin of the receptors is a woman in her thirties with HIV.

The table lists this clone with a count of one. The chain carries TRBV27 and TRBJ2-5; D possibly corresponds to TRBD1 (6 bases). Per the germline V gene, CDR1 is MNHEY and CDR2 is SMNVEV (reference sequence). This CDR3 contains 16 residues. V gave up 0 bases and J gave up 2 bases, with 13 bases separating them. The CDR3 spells CASSLSIGQGQETQYF. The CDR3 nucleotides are TGTGCCAGCAGTTTATCGATAGGCCAGGGGCAAGAGACCCAGTACTTC.

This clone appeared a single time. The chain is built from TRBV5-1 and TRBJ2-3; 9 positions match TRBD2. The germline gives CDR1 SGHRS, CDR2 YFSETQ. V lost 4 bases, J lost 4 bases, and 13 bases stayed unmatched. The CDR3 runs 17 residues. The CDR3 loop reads CASSNSPGGGAPDTQYF. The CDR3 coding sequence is TGCGCCAGCAGCAACAGCCCGGGCGGGGGGGCACCAGATACGCAGTATTTT. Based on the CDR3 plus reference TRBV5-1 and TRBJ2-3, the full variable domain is KAGVTQTPRYLIKTRGQQVTLSCSPISGHRSVSWYQQTPGQGLQFLFEYFSETQRNKGNFPGRFSGRQFSNSRSEMNVSTLELGDSALYLCASSNSPGGGAPDTQYFGPGTRLTVL.

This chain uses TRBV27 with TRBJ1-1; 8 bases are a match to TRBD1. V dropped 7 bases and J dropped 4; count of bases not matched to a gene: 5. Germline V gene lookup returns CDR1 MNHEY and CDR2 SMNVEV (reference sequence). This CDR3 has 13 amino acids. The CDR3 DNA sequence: TGTGCCAGCAAGGACAGGGATGTCACTGAAGCTTTCTTT. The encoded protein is CASKDRDVTEAFF.

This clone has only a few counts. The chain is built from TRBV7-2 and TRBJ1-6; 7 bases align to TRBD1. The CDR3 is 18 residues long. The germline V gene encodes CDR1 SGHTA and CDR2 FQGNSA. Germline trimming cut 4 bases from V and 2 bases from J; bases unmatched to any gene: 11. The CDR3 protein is CASSSHPVGGTYNSPLHF. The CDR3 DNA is TGTGCCAGCAGCTCGCATCCCGTAGGGGGCACCTATAATTCACCCCTCCACTTT.

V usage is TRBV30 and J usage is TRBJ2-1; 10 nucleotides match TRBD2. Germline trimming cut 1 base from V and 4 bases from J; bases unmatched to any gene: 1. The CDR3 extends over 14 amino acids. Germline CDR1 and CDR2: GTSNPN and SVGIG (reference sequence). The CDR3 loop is CAWSGTSGYNEQFF. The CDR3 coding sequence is TGTGCCTGGAGTGGGACTAGCGGTTACAATGAGCAGTTCTTC.

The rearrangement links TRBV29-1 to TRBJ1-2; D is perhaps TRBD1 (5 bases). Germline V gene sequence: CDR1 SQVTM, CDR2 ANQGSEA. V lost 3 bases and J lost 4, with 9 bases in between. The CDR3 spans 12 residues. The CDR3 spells CSVESGLYGYTF. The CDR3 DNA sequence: TGCAGCGTTGAGTCAGGGCTCTATGGCTACACCTTC.

The CDR3 loop is CASSPSGGGPTYNEQFF. For the CDR3, the DNA is TGCGCCAGCAGCCCTAGCGGCGGTGGTCCTACGTACAATGAGCAGTTCTTC. The rearrangement uses TRBV4-1 and TRBJ2-1, with 7 bases lining up with TRBD2. CDR3 size: 17 residues. With 4 bases clipped from V and 4 bases from J, the junction kept 13 bases outside the gene matches. CDR1 is MGHRA and CDR2 is YSYEKL in the germline V gene.

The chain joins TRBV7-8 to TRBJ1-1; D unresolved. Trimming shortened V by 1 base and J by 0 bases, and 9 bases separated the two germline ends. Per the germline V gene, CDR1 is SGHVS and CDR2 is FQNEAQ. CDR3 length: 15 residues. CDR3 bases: TGTGCCAGCAGCTTAGATCCCAACATGAACACTGAAGCTTTCTTT. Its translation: CASSLDPNMNTEAFF.

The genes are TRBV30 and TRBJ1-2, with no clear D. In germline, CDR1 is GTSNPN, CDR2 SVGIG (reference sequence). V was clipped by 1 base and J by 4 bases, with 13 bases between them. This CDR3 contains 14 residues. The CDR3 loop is CAWSGPISFYGYTF. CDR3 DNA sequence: TGTGCCTGGAGTGGCCCCATTTCCTTCTATGGCTACACCTTC.

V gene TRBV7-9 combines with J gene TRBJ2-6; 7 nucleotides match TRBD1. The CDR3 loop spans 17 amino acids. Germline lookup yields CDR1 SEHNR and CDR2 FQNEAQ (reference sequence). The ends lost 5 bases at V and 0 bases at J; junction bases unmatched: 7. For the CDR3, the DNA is TGTGCCAGCAGCCCCCCGACAGGGAACTCTGGGGCCAACGTCCTGACTTTC. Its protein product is CASSPPTGNSGANVLTF.